This T cell receptor beta chain was identified during a study of blood T cells in healthy people across ages. General study findings and limits: Naive and antigen-experienced cells could not be conclusively compared, given unsorted PBMCs.

Points on this clonotype: Its antigen is unidentified.

It was with a sample-barcoded 5' primer and a J-beta primer mix that a second PCR of about 7 to 12 cycles was run. A single record per CDR3 protein comes from TCRdb applying MiXCR to the 5' RACE reads. The sample shows approximately 900,000 distinct CDR3 sequences, roughly 28% of them seen only once. The CDR3 consists of 13 residues. Germline assignment: CDR1 GTSNPN and CDR2 SVGIG (reference sequence). The germline V and J ends were trimmed by 4 bases and 1 base, with 10 bases remaining between them. The data were also submitted as part of a second study, on T cells of mothers and their children. According to that study: Every mother produced more than 9 million TCR beta CDR3 reads, whereas every child provided around 3 million. An overlap that was slightly higher, though non-significant, was seen in related mother-child pairs versus unrelated pairs. No T cell clones of persistent microchimeric origin were detected.

The origin of this receptor is a woman between 40 and 55 years old in good health. Sample: blood. The J gene is TRBJ1-1, the V gene TRBV30; D is unclear. The chain's CDR3 is CAWNPGRNTEAFF. The CDR3 nucleotides read TGTGCCTGGAATCCCGGGAGGAACACTGAAGCTTTCTTT.